The table lists the clone carrying this TCR beta chain with a few counts. Reverse transcription used roughly 0.5 to 1 ug RNA and random hexamers. One entry per CDR3 protein, called by TCRdb with MiXCR from the immunoSEQ multiplex PCR reads. The repertoire has about 280,000 distinct CDR3 sequences, 70% to 90% of them found once; the top ten carry approximately 0.11%. The source of the sample is a study of CD8 T cells in Susac syndrome. CDR1 SEHNR and CDR2 FQNEAQ come from the germline V gene (reference sequence). The CDR3 runs to 14 residues. Losses at the gene ends were 5 bases for V and 5 bases for J; bases not matched to a gene: 9.

Sequenced input: CD8+ T cells from PBMCs. The J gene is TRBJ2-7, the V gene TRBV7-9; 7 bases agree with TRBD2. The clonotype comes from a human donor with multiple sclerosis. The CDR3 reads CASSDAGESHEQYF. The CDR3 DNA reads TGTGCCAGCAGCGACGCGGGAGAATCCCACGAGCAGTACTTC.